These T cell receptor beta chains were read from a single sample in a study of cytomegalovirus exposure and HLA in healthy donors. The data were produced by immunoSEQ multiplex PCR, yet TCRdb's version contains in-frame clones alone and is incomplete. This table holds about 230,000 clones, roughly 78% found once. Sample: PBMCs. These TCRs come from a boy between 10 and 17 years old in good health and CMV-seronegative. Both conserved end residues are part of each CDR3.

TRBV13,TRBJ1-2,CASSLGGRAANYGYTF
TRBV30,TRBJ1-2,CAWKGRSWLGYTF
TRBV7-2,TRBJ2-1,CASSPTAGGYNEQFF
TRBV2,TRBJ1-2,CASSDMRAYGYTF
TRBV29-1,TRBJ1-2,CSVAGGADKNYGYTF
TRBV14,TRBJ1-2,CASSPHRGGSYGYTF
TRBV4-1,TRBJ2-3,CASTDREPWRTDTQYF
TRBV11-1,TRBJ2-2,CASSSSTSTNTGELFF
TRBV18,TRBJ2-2,CASSPRTGNDGELFF
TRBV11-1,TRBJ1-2,CASSLAPRGNYGYTF
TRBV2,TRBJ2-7,CASNDAAGTGETYEQYF
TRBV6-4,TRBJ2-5,CASSQDREETQYF
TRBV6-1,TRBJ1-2,CASSEAGDSYGYTF
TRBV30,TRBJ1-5,CAWNVNGPQHF
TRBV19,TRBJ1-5,CASSIDRGRNQPQHF
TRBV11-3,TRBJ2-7,CASSFTGSYEQYF
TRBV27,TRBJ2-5,CASGMTGRETQYF
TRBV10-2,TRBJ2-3,CASSDIYEREIGDTQYF
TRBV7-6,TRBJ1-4,CASSLVMGSNEKLFF
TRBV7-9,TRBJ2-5,CASSWETEQETQYF
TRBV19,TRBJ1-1,CASSIRGPPDGAFF
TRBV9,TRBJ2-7,CASSGTSASYEQYF
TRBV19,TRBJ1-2,CASSVRERRGDGYTF
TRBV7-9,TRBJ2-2,CASSSRNSGNTGELFF
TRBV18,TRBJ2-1,CASSPRTGQSSYNEQFF
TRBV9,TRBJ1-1,CATRPTGRNTEAFF
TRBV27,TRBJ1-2,CASSKTGGTGYTF
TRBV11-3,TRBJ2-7,CASSLEQRDEQYF
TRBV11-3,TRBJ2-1,CASSSWTGVGNEQFF
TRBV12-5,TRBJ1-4,CASGLGGGVNEKLFF
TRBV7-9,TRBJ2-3,CASSPKEGSTDTQYF